The 5 T cell receptor beta chains listed next were all sequenced from one sample in a study of a mutant IDH1 vaccine in newly diagnosed glioma. These receptors' antigens are unknown. The protocol was immunoSEQ multiplex PCR, while the TCRdb copy is restricted to in-frame clones and leaves out a portion. The profile shows roughly 25,000 clones, 77% of them singletons. Described time point: week 5, during vaccination. The investigators gave 300 ug of mutant IDH1 20-mer peptide in each vaccine dose, together with topical imiquimod. The sample here was PBMCs, taken from a glioma patient whose treatment included an IDH1 peptide vaccine. The receptors here all came from a middle-aged man with glioma.

J is TRBJ1-2 and V is TRBV11-2; 7 bases map to TRBD1. The V segment lost 5 bases and the J segment 9 bases; nucleotides outside the gene matches: 9. Germline values: CDR1 SGHAT, CDR2 FQNNGV. The CDR3 has 13 amino acids. The CDR3 here is CASSDRDSESYTF. The CDR3 bases are TGTGCCAGCAGCGACCGGGACAGTGAAAGCTACACCTTC.

This chain connects TRBV30 to TRBJ2-2; a weak D match, TRBD2 (7 bases). The V end lost 3 bases, the J end lost 0 bases, and 11 bases lay between the germline ends. The CDR3 has 15 amino acids. CDR1 and CDR2 (germline): GTSNPN, SVGIG (reference sequence). The CDR3 nucleotides are TGTGCCTGGAGGAGGGGGGGTCCGAACACCGGGGAGCTGTTTTTT. Its translation: CAWRRGGPNTGELFF.

The chain recombines TRBV11-3 with TRBJ1-5; D uncertain. This CDR3 contains 11 residues. From germline, CDR1 is SGHNT and CDR2 YENEEA. V was shortened by 6 bases and J by 9 bases, with 9 bases between the two germline ends. The CDR3 loop reads CASSFPGPQHF. The CDR3 nucleotides are TGTGCCAGCAGTTTTCCAGGGCCCCAGCATTTT.

The chain employs TRBV5-4 and TRBJ2-1; 14 nucleotides align to TRBD2. The CDR3 runs to 16 residues. The germline CDR1 and CDR2 sequences are SGHNT and YYREEE (reference sequence). V lost 3 bases and J lost 4; bases outside the gene matches: 3. The CDR3 DNA is TGTGCCAGCAGCTCCTGGACTAGCGGGAGGTACAATGAGCAGTTCTTC. This encodes CASSSWTSGRYNEQFF.

The chain links TRBV2 to TRBJ1-2, with 7 bases lining up with TRBD1. J lost 5 bases, V lost 7 bases, and 7 bases had no gene match. CDR3 length: 13 residues. Germline CDR1 is SNHLY and CDR2 is FYNNEI. The CDR3 region is CASNTQGVYGYTF. The DNA for the CDR3 is TGTGCCAGCAACACCCAGGGGGTTTATGGCTACACCTTC.